What follows describes a single TCR beta chain. The CDR3 loop spans 18 amino acids. Trimming removed 5 bases from V and 1 base from J; junction bases left unmatched: 13. Germline lookup yields CDR1 LGHDT and CDR2 YNNKEL (reference sequence). This entry comes from a study of blood T cell repertoires in COVID-19. Background on the study: Sites across the United States, Italy and Spain contributed samples from acute and convalescent COVID-19. T cells, B-cell-depleted T cells, or PBMCs provided the cDNA or gDNA that served as material.

Method: immunoSEQ multiplex PCR; TCRdb's copy keeps in-frame clones and lacks some. The sample has about 77,000 clones; roughly nine tenths are singletons. Sequencing used peripheral blood. The clonotype was recovered from a woman older than 75 with active or convalescent COVID-19. V is TRBV3-1 (or the pseudogene TRBV3-2) and J is TRBJ2-7; 11 bases match TRBD2. The CDR3 protein is CASSAALAGGPGSYEQYF. As DNA, the CDR3 is TGTGCCAGCAGCGCAGCATTAGCGGGGGGGCCCGGGTCCTACGAGCAGTACTTC.